This TCR beta chain appears in the sequencing data of a study of blood T cell repertoires in COVID-19. For the study at large: Sites across the United States, Italy and Spain contributed samples from acute and convalescent COVID-19.

The assay was immunoSEQ multiplex PCR, and TCRdb's table has in-frame clones only and misses some. The sample holds tens of thousands of clones; just under 80% are singletons and the top ten take 6.3%. The CDR3 is made up of 11 amino acids. V lost 5 bases and J 8 bases, leaving 7 bases between the germline ends. The sample taken for sequencing was peripheral blood. This receptor was obtained from a man in his 70s with COVID-19, enrolled during active disease. The V gene is TRBV12-3 or TRBV12-4, the J gene TRBJ2-1; a possible D gene is TRBD2 (6 bases). CDR3 amino acids: CASSGGYEQFF. The CDR3 DNA sequence: TGTGCCAGCAGTGGGGGGTATGAGCAGTTCTTC.